Listed below are T cell receptor beta chains from one sample, sequenced in a study of T cells in Graves' hyperthyroidism and ophthalmopathy. Each CDR3 protein gets one entry after TCRdb re-called the multiplex PCR reads with MiXCR. The table has about 520,000 distinct CDR3 sequences, 20% seen once. Sequenced: blood. All receptors come from a man younger than 30 with Graves' hyperthyroidism. The CDR3 runs from the conserved cysteine through the conserved F or W. The order of the fields is clone size, V gene, D gene, J gene, CDR3 protein, CDR3 DNA. D genes are given only for firm matches. Only some rows state a clone size, as once, few, many or a class for expanded clones.

>many|TRBV25-1|-|TRBJ2-2
CASSEVGELFF
TGTGCCAGCAGTGAAGTCGGGGAGCTGTTTTTT
>few|TRBV4-2|-|TRBJ1-5
CASSQAGENQPQHF
TGTGCCAGCAGCCAGGCAGGGGAAAACCAGCCCCAGCATTTT
>few|TRBV5-5|-|TRBJ2-7
CASSRNTGYEQYF
TGTGCCAGCAGCCGCAATACAGGCTACGAGCAGTACTTC
>many|TRBV7-8|-|TRBJ2-6
CASRPVPDLFSGANVLTF
TGTGCCAGCAGACCCGTCCCGGACCTCTTCTCTGGGGCCAACGTCCTGACTTTC
>many|TRBV19|TRBD1|TRBJ1-2
CASSTGTVPYGYTF
TGTGCCAGTAGTACCGGGACAGTTCCCTATGGCTACACCTTC
>many|TRBV4-1|-|TRBJ2-5
CASSSLEETQYF
TGCGCCAGCAGCTCTTTAGAGGAGACCCAGTACTTC
>many|TRBV9|-|TRBJ2-2
CASSVAPVATNTGELFF
TGTGCCAGCAGCGTAGCCCCGGTAGCTACGAACACCGGGGAGCTGTTTTTT
>many|TRBV12-3/TRBV12-4|-|TRBJ2-5
CASSFAQTQYF
TGTGCCAGCAGTTTTGCCCAGACCCAGTACTTC
>-|TRBV5-4|TRBD1|TRBJ2-7
CASSLGQGRNEQYF
TGTGCCAGCAGCCTCGGACAGGGGAGAAACGAGCAGTACTTC
>-|TRBV4-1|-|TRBJ2-7
CASSQERDIHSYEQYF
TGCGCCAGCAGCCAAGAACGGGACATCCATTCCTACGAGCAGTACTTC
>many|TRBV6-5|-|TRBJ2-2
CASSYSKDLTTGELFF
TGTGCCAGCAGTTACTCGAAGGACTTAACGACCGGGGAGCTGTTTTTT
>many|TRBV30|-|TRBJ1-5
CAWGRANQPQHF
TGTGCCTGGGGGAGGGCGAATCAGCCCCAGCATTTT
>-|TRBV4-1|TRBD2|TRBJ2-5
CASSQGLAYQETQYF
TGCGCCAGCAGCCAAGGACTAGCATACCAAGAGACCCAGTACTTC
>few|TRBV6-5|-|TRBJ2-5
CASSSPGRTTQYF
TGTGCCAGCAGTTCTCCAGGGAGAACGACCCAGTACTTC
>-|TRBV4-2|-|TRBJ2-2
CASSARDSSGELFF
TGTGCCAGCAGCGCCCGGGACTCCAGCGGGGAGCTGTTTTTT
>many|TRBV2|TRBD2|TRBJ2-5
CASSLEAGEETQYF
TGTGCCAGCAGTTTAGAAGCGGGGGAAGAGACCCAGTACTTC
>few|TRBV6-1|TRBD1|TRBJ1-1
CASSAGTVTEAFF
TGTGCCAGCAGTGCCGGGACAGTCACTGAAGCTTTCTTT
>many|TRBV12-3/TRBV12-4|-|TRBJ1-1
CASSLGQGAAEAFF
TGTGCCAGCAGTTTAGGGCAGGGAGCGGCTGAAGCTTTCTTT
>-|TRBV28|-|TRBJ1-3
CASSLTGRGGNTIYF
TGTGCCAGCAGTTTGACCGGACGGGGAGGAAACACCATATATTTT
>many|TRBV11-2|-|TRBJ1-5
CASRIGGGNQPQHF
TGTGCCAGCAGAATAGGTGGGGGCAATCAGCCCCAGCATTTT
>many|TRBV7-8|TRBD1|TRBJ2-7
CASSPQDRGRSEQYF
TGTGCCAGCAGCCCACAGGACAGGGGGCGTTCCGAGCAGTACTTC
>many|TRBV7-9|-|TRBJ2-5
CASSVSLNLFKETQYF
TGTGCCAGCAGCGTCAGCCTAAACTTGTTTAAAGAGACCCAGTACTTC
>few|TRBV4-1|TRBD1|TRBJ2-7
CASSHRQGYEQYF
TGCGCCAGCAGCCACCGACAGGGTTACGAGCAGTACTTC
>many|TRBV6-2/TRBV6-3|-|TRBJ1-1
CASSYSTLGGRMNTEAFF
TGTGCCAGCAGTTACTCGACACTCGGAGGGAGAATGAACACTGAAGCTTTCTTT
>many|TRBV12-5|TRBD1|TRBJ2-7
CASGSGTGITYEQYF
TGTGCTAGTGGTTCCGGGACAGGGATAACCTACGAGCAGTACTTC
>many|TRBV28|TRBD1|TRBJ1-1
CASTARTGWDSTEAFF
TGTGCCAGCACCGCCCGGACAGGGTGGGATAGCACTGAAGCTTTCTTT
>many|TRBV12-3/TRBV12-4|-|TRBJ2-5
CASSFSETQYF
TGTGCCAGCAGTTTTTCAGAGACCCAGTACTTC
>-|TRBV3-1|-|TRBJ2-5
CASSQDELETQYF
TGTGCCAGCAGCCAAGATGAGTTAGAGACCCAGTACTTC
>many|TRBV6-1|-|TRBJ2-2
CASSASSLVAGELFF
TGTGCCAGCAGTGCATCATCTCTAGTGGCCGGGGAGCTGTTTTTT
>many|TRBV6-5|-|TRBJ1-3
CASSHSRILSGNTIYF
TGTGCCAGCAGTCACTCGCGGATTCTCTCTGGAAACACCATATATTTT
>many|TRBV28|-|TRBJ2-2
CASSYGPGTGELFF
TGTGCCAGCAGTTACGGGCCGGGGACCGGGGAGCTGTTTTTT
>many|TRBV7-8|-|TRBJ2-5
CASSLIRGQETQYF
TGTGCCAGCAGCTTAATCCGGGGGCAAGAGACCCAGTACTTC
>many|TRBV2|TRBD1|TRBJ1-1
CASSQTGWRAEAFF
TGTGCCAGCAGTCAGACAGGGTGGAGGGCTGAAGCTTTCTTT
>-|TRBV15|-|TRBJ2-2
CATSRGENWGELFF
TGTGCCACCAGCAGGGGAGAAAATTGGGGGGAGCTGTTTTTT
>-|TRBV29-1|-|TRBJ2-7
CSVGRGDYEQYF
TGCAGCGTTGGCAGGGGAGATTACGAGCAGTACTTC
>many|TRBV28|-|TRBJ1-1
CATSGNTEAFF
TGTGCCACCTCAGGGAACACTGAAGCTTTCTTT
>many|TRBV7-9|-|TRBJ1-5
CASSPLGANQPQHF
TGTGCCAGCAGCCCCTTGGGGGCCAATCAGCCCCAGCATTTT
>-|TRBV29-1|TRBD1|TRBJ1-1
CSVMTGETEAFF
TGCAGCGTCATGACAGGGGAAACTGAAGCTTTCTTT
>many|TRBV19|TRBD1|TRBJ2-2
CASSRGPRTGELFF
TGTGCCAGTAGCAGGGGGCCACGGACCGGGGAGCTGTTTTTT
>-|TRBV6-1|-|TRBJ2-2
CAGRPDTGELFF
TGTGCCGGCAGACCTGACACCGGGGAGCTGTTTTTT
>few|TRBV11-2|-|TRBJ1-1
CASSSPRGRTEAFF
TGTGCCAGCAGCTCCCCCCGGGGGCGGACTGAAGCTTTCTTT
>-|TRBV28|-|TRBJ2-7
CASSFARGLEQYF
TGTGCCAGCAGTTTTGCCAGGGGACTAGAGCAGTACTTC
>many|TRBV6-2/TRBV6-3|TRBD1|TRBJ1-1
CASKPGGFNTEAFF
TGTGCCAGCAAGCCAGGGGGATTCAACACTGAAGCTTTCTTT
>many|TRBV30|-|TRBJ1-2
CASSRGRGRNYGYTF
TGTGCCTCCTCGAGGGGCAGGGGACGGAACTATGGCTACACCTTC
>many|TRBV6-2/TRBV6-3|TRBD1|TRBJ1-2
CASTPSADRRRHTF
TGTGCCAGCACCCCTTCGGCGGACAGGCGCAGACACACCTTC
>many|TRBV14|-|TRBJ2-7
CASSHRAKFSYEQYF
TGTGCCAGCAGCCACAGGGCGAAGTTTTCCTACGAGCAGTACTTC